This TCR beta chain was sequenced for a study of blood T cell repertoires in COVID-19 (dated by TCRdb to about 2020). Study-wide context: Collaborator samples came from the United States, Italy and Spain and covered acute and convalescent phases of COVID-19. Sample metadata almost always included a de-identified subject ID, COVID-19 status, age in years and sex. The material from the prospective study consisted of cDNA or gDNA derived from T cells, B-cell-depleted T cells, or PBMCs. The repertoires were released in a freely available public database meant as a resource for research on the immune response to SARS-CoV-2. Where HLA class I and class II types were available, the types were taken from metadata supplied by the sample provider, not from assay-based typing. The samples were drawn from two sources: the first 160 participants of the ongoing ImmuneRACE study, and over 950 subjects contributed by 6 global collaborators. Deeply sampled blood TCRbeta repertoires from subjects exposed to, actively infected with, or recovered from COVID-19 were included in the dataset.

Results and caveats for the whole study, not just this receptor: The quantity of clinical and demographic metadata differed by source and by participant and was supplied without curation.

This clone was detected a few times. No antigen is known for it. The sample holds no much larger clone one base away, and base qualities are not on file. Each collaborating institution followed its own protocols to collect whole blood in K2EDTA tubes. For TCRbeta analysis, collaborator samples were shipped as frozen whole blood, as isolated PBMCs, or as DNA extracted from either sample type. CDR1 and CDR2 were assigned from the germline V gene (reference sequence) as SGHAT and FQDESV. The CDR3 goes from the cysteine to the phenylalanine over 16 residues. CDR3 DNA is the only sequence kept; it has 48 bases, read in frame from the first base. The germline V and J ends show losses of 5 bases and 11 bases respectively, and no gene match explains 15 bases of the junction. The immunoSEQ Assay, a bias-controlled multiplex PCR, was used to amplify TCRbeta CDR3 regions from genomic DNA. The authors' analysis ran thus. The number of nucleated cells in each sample was estimated from the amplification of reference gene primers within the assay. To quantify the absolute abundance of each unique TCRbeta CDR3 rearrangement, sequence reads were collapsed and filtered. For each sample, productive Simpson clonality was calculated by taking the square root of Simpson's diversity index across productive rearrangements. Held by TCRdb, this immuneACCESS table contains in-frame sequences only and omits some clones. Under half of the omission traces to an unresolved V gene where checked; the cause of the rest is unknown. V, J and clone size are taken as reported in that table, and D and trimming were inferred from the DNA itself. The sample table lists over 55,000 clones, around 87% of them with a count of one. Clones ranked in the top ten supply around 7.9% of the sample.

This receptor was taken from a man aged 50-60 years with active COVID-19. Sequenced sample: peripheral blood. The rearranged chain carries TRBV11-1 and TRBJ2-7; 13 bases in the junction line up with TRBD2. CDR3 loop: CASSPTEGTSGAAEYF. The DNA sequence is TGTGCCAGCAGCCCTACAGAAGGGACTAGCGGGGCTGCGGAGTACTTC.